Sequencing of this T cell receptor (beta chain) was carried out in a study of cytomegalovirus exposure and HLA in healthy donors. Study summary: The study placed approximately 81% of its roughly 430 genotyped donors in the Caucasian-associated ancestry cluster.

The PCR contained 60 Vbeta and 13 Jbeta primers. Repertoires were generated with immunoSEQ multiplex PCR, while TCRdb's copy carries only in-frame clones and drops some. The repertoire consists of roughly 180,000 clones, with about 77% occurring once and the leading ten covering 2.9%. The CDR3 extends over 14 amino acids. Germline loops: CDR1 LNHDA, CDR2 SQIVND (reference sequence). V lost 0 bases and J lost 7; bases outside the gene matches: 0. Study findings and constraints: Cytomegalovirus-associated status was assigned to fewer than 200 TCR beta chains.

A word on this clone: Its specificity is not known.

Everyone who donated was a healthy bone marrow donor. The V and J genes are TRBV19 and TRBJ1-6; TRBD1 aligns across 7 bases. The sequence came from a female donor in good health and CMV-seronegative. Sequencing used PBMCs. The CDR3 region has the DNA TGTGCCAGTAGTATAGAGGGACAGAATTCACCCCTCCACTTT. It is translated as CASSIEGQNSPLHF.